This TCR beta chain is drawn from a study of T cell responses to AZD1222 COVID-19 vaccine. At the level of the study: Second-dose timings of about 4 or about 12 weeks were pooled. Broader study findings: Among the donors, most were white British and more were female, and clonal diversity was possibly underestimated. Among vaccine-associated CD4 TCRs, coverage spanned spike, with dominance at 160-218 and 743-854.

On this clone: The antigen is unknown.

Generated by immunoSEQ multiplex PCR, the TCRdb table keeps only in-frame clones and is missing some. The data show fewer than 110,000 clones, over 75% seen once. Germline V lookup: CDR1 SGHRS, CDR2 YFSETQ. V lost 0 bases and J lost 3; bases outside the gene matches: 3. The CDR3 loop spans 15 amino acids. This clonotype was sampled from an adult in good health. The sequencing here drew on peripheral blood, taken on day 0 of AZD1222 vaccination. The V call is TRBV5-1, the J call TRBJ1-3; 7 nucleotides line up with TRBD1. Here the CDR3 reads CASSLGQGNGNTIYF. Here the CDR3 DNA reads TGCGCCAGCAGCTTGGGACAGGGAAATGGAAACACCATATATTTT.